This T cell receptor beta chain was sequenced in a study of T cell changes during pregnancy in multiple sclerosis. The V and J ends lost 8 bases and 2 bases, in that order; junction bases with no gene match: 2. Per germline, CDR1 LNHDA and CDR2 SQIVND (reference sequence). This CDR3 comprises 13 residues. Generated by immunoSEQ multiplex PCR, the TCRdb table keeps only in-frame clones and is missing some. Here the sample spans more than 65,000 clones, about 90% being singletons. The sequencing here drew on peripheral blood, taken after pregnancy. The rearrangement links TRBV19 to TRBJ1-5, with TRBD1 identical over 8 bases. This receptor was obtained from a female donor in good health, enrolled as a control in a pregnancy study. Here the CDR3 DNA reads TGTGCCAGTGGACAGGGAGGCAATCAGCCCCAGCATTTT. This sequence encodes CASGQGGNQPQHF. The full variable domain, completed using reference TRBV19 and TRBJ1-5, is DGGITQSPKYLFRKEGQNVTLSCEQNLNHDAMYWYRQDPGQGLRLIYYSQIVNDFQKGDIAEGYSVSREKKESFPLTVTSAQKNPTAFYLCASGQGGNQPQHFGDGTRLSIL.